The 18 T cell receptor beta chains below were found in one sample sequenced in a study of shared clonotypes between healthy human individuals. TCRdb keeps only in-frame clones here, not all; method: immunoSEQ multiplex PCR. The repertoire holds about 2,200,000 clones, more than 85% seen once, with 1.5% to 2% in the top ten. As defined, naive CD8 cells were CD45RO-negative and positively selected for CCR7, with terminally differentiated effector memory CD45RA+ cells excluded. The sequencing sample was made of naive CD8+ T cells from PBMCs. The receptors here all came from a man aged 18 to 30 in good health. Some clones in this sample may be carry-over from other donors' samples.

This clone was counted only a few times. The same CDR3 arises from other DNA sequences in this sample as well. This chain joins TRBV27 and TRBJ2-7, with 14 bases lining up with TRBD2. The CDR3 has 14 amino acids. Trimming took 6 bases from V and 3 from J; bases not matched to a gene: 1. Germline-derived CDR1 and CDR2 are MNHEY and SMNVEV (reference sequence). CDR3 region: CASSGLAGGYEQYF. The CDR3 nucleotides are TGTGCCAGCAGCGGACTAGCGGGAGGCTACGAGCAGTACTTC.

This clone was counted a single time. The chain employs TRBV4-3 and TRBJ2-7; the match to TRBD2 covers 7 bases. With V trimmed by 0 bases and J by 5 bases, 19 bases remained unmatched. The CDR3 length is 19 residues. Germline CDR1 reads LGHNA; CDR2 reads YSLEER. CDR3 DNA: TGCGCCAGCAGCCAAGATCTTGTCTTAGCGGGCCTGGGCATGGACGAGCAGTACTTC. This sequence encodes CASSQDLVLAGLGMDEQYF.

The chain is built from TRBV6-5 and TRBJ2-3; possibly TRBD1 for D (5 bases). Germline values: CDR1 MNHEY, CDR2 SVGAGI. Trimming took 2 bases from V and 13 from J, leaving 16 bases between them. The CDR3 covers 13 residues. This CDR3 reads CASSYQGFAWEYF. CDR3 nucleotide sequence: TGTGCCAGCAGTTACCAGGGCTTCGCGTGGGAGTATTTT.

This sequence joins TRBV6-1 and TRBJ1-2; TRBD1 might be the D (6 bases). Trimming left V 2 bases short and J 4 bases short, with 17 bases between. The CDR3 has 16 amino acids. Germline V gene lookup returns CDR1 MNHNS and CDR2 SASEGT. The CDR3 nucleotides are TGTGCCAGCAGTGAAACGCTCTCAGGACAGATCTATGGCTACACCTTC. Translated, it gives CASSETLSGQIYGYTF.

This clone was recorded only once. The J gene is TRBJ2-7, the V gene TRBV21-1. TRBV21-1 is a pseudogene. This CDR3 has 11 amino acids. The CDR3 sequence: CASSHPYEQYF. CDR3 sequence (DNA): TGTGCCAGCAGCCACCCCTACGAGCAGTACTTC.

This chain connects TRBV28 to TRBJ1-2; D is undetermined. CDR3 length equals 13 residues. Trimming took 6 bases from V and 7 from J, leaving 15 bases between them. Germline loops: CDR1 MDHEN, CDR2 SYDVKM. The CDR3 protein is CASRPHNGFGYTF. The CDR3 DNA reads as TGTGCCAGCAGACCCCACAACGGATTTGGCTACACCTTC.

V usage is TRBV11-3 and J usage is TRBJ2-3, with D unclear. V lost 4 bases and J 0 bases, leaving 11 bases between the germline ends. CDR3 length: 15 residues. Germline lookup yields CDR1 SGHNT and CDR2 YENEEA. The CDR3 coding sequence is TGTGCCAGCAGCTCGCGGCACGAGAGCACAGATACGCAGTATTTT. Translation gives CASSSRHESTDTQYF.

The chain couples TRBV11-2 to TRBJ2-1; TRBD1 matches at 8 bases. Germline lookup yields CDR1 SGHAT and CDR2 FQNNGV. There are 16 residues in the CDR3. Trimming removed 1 base from V and 2 bases from J; junction bases left unmatched: 4. CDR3: CASSLALTGAYNEQFF. The CDR3 nucleotides are TGTGCCAGCAGCTTAGCTCTGACAGGGGCCTACAATGAGCAGTTCTTC.

V usage is TRBV19 and J usage is TRBJ1-1; D is unresolved. The CDR3 covers 14 residues. Trimming took off 3 bases at V and 4 bases at J, with 12 bases between the two ends. The germline V gene encodes CDR1 LNHDA and CDR2 SQIVND (reference sequence). Here the CDR3 reads CASSMEEWGTEAFF. The CDR3 DNA reads as TGTGCCAGTAGTATGGAAGAGTGGGGCACTGAAGCTTTCTTT.

The chain joins TRBV5-1 to TRBJ1-2; D gene unclear. Germline CDR1 and CDR2: SGHRS and YFSETQ. V gave up 6 bases and J gave up 7 bases, with 19 bases separating them. This CDR3 is built from 14 residues. This CDR3 is CASTPRADTGGYTF. The CDR3 coding sequence is TGCGCCAGCACCCCCCGGGCAGATACGGGTGGCTACACCTTC.

The chain uses TRBV5-6 and TRBJ2-2; 13 bases are shared with TRBD2. The trim removed 3 bases at V and 4 bases at J, leaving 9 bases unmatched. Germline V CDR1 and CDR2: SGHDT, YYEEEE. CDR3 length: 18 residues. The CDR3 loop reads CASSSHGLAGVGTGELFF. CDR3 in DNA: TGTGCCAGCAGCTCTCACGGACTAGCGGGAGTTGGCACCGGGGAGCTGTTTTTT.

This clone has more than one count but fewer than ten. The rearrangement uses TRBV7-6 and TRBJ1-1, with D tentatively TRBD1 (5 bases). Germline CDR1 is SGHVS and CDR2 is FNYEAQ. The V and J ends lost 4 bases and 7 bases respectively, with 16 bases between them. The CDR3 covers 14 residues. The CDR3 loop is CASSSSPLDSEAFF. The CDR3, as DNA: TGTGCCAGCAGCTCCTCCCCCCTAGACAGTGAAGCTTTCTTT.

The chain carries TRBV10-1 and TRBJ2-7; possible D gene TRBD2, 5 bases. The V and J ends lost 2 bases and 3 bases respectively, with 14 bases between them. CDR1 is WNHNN, CDR2 SYGVQD, per germline (reference sequence). There are 15 residues in the CDR3. The CDR3 coding sequence is TGCGCCAGCAGTGAGGAAGGCGGAGGAGGCTACGAGCAGTACTTC. Protein product: CASSEEGGGGYEQYF.

V and J are TRBV15 and TRBJ2-2; TRBD1 is a possible D gene (6 bases). CDR3 length: 13 amino acids. Germline V lookup: CDR1 LNHNV, CDR2 YYDKDF (reference sequence). With 2 bases removed from V and 6 bases from J, the gap between germline ends came to 7 bases. The CDR3 DNA reads as TGTGCCACCAGCAGAAGGACAGCCGGGGAGCTGTTTTTT. Amino acids: CATSRRTAGELFF.

This sequence joins TRBV6-5 and TRBJ2-7, with D perhaps matching TRBD1 (6 bases). Germline V gene data show CDR1 as MNHEY and CDR2 as SVGAGI. V dropped 2 bases and J dropped 9 bases, with 20 bases sitting between them. CDR3 length equals 15 residues. CDR3: CASSYRAGDPNGQYF. CDR3 sequence (DNA): TGTGCCAGCAGTTACCGCGCAGGGGATCCGAACGGGCAGTACTTC.

The CDR3 protein is CAISGGGIYEQYF. CDR3 in DNA: TGTGCCATCAGTGGAGGCGGGATATACGAGCAGTACTTC. V gene TRBV10-3 combines with J gene TRBJ2-7, with D perhaps TRBD2 (6 bases). Trimming removed 4 bases at V and 4 bases at J, with 11 bases between. CDR3 length: 13 residues. Germline V gene data show CDR1 as ENHRY and CDR2 as SYGVKD.

The table lists this clone with a count of one. V and J are TRBV5-1 and TRBJ2-1, with 12 nucleotides matching TRBD2. V dropped 0 bases and J dropped 7; count of bases not matched to a gene: 5. The CDR3 loop spans 16 amino acids. Germline values: CDR1 SGHRS, CDR2 YFSETQ. CDR3 region: CASSLARLAGGNEQFF. In DNA form, the CDR3 reads TGCGCCAGCAGCTTGGCCCGGCTAGCGGGGGGGAATGAGCAGTTCTTC. Full variable domain (rest looked up from reference TRBV5-1 and TRBJ2-1): KAGVTQTPRYLIKTRGQQVTLSCSPISGHRSVSWYQQTPGQGLQFLFEYFSETQRNKGNFPGRFSGRQFSNSRSEMNVSTLELGDSALYLCASSLARLAGGNEQFFGPGTRLTVL.

V and J are TRBV11-2 and TRBJ2-1; D remains unclear. Germline lookup yields CDR1 SGHAT and CDR2 FQNNGV. V lost 5 bases and J lost 0, with 17 bases in between. This CDR3 has 17 amino acids. The CDR3 region has the DNA TGTGCCAGCAGCCCCCGTTTAGTCTCCAGCTCCTACAATGAGCAGTTCTTC. It specifies CASSPRLVSSSYNEQFF.